The 14 T cell receptor beta chains below come from one sample, sequenced in a study of cytomegalovirus exposure and HLA in healthy donors. The PCR ran on 60 Vbeta and 13 Jbeta primers. Libraries were prepared by immunoSEQ multiplex PCR; TCRdb keeps only in-frame clonotypes and omits some of them. The table has about 57,000 clones, around 80% seen once. Sequencing was carried out using PBMCs. These receptors were collected from a male donor in good health and CMV-seronegative.

V and J are TRBV4-3 and TRBJ2-6; D gene ambiguous. The CDR3 sequence is 16 residues long. Trimming took 0 bases from V and 2 from J, leaving 8 bases between them. The germline V gene encodes CDR1 LGHNA and CDR2 YSLEER. CDR3 sequence (DNA): TGCGCCAGCAGCCAAGACCCGACTCCTGGGGCCAACGTCCTGACTTTC. It translates to CASSQDPTPGANVLTF.

The rearrangement uses TRBV5-1 and TRBJ1-6; D possibly corresponds to TRBD1 (5 bases). The CDR3 contains 14 residues. Germline V lookup: CDR1 SGHRS, CDR2 YFSETQ. V was shortened by 2 bases and J by 4 bases, with 7 bases between the two germline ends. The CDR3 spells CASSLQVYNSPLHF. The CDR3 region has the DNA TGCGCCAGCAGCTTACAGGTTTATAATTCACCCCTCCACTTT.

The chain is built from TRBV30 and TRBJ1-6; maybe TRBD1 (6 bases). Germline CDR1 reads GTSNPN; CDR2 reads SVGIG (reference sequence). CDR3 length: 12 amino acids. Trimming took off 3 bases at V and 10 bases at J, with 10 bases between the two ends. CDR3 sequence reads: CAWSTGRSPLHF. The CDR3 DNA sequence: TGTGCCTGGAGCACAGGGCGCTCACCCCTCCACTTT.

The chain is built from TRBV27 and TRBJ1-5; D call uncertain. Looked up from germline, CDR1 is MNHEY and CDR2 is SMNVEV (reference sequence). This CDR3 has 13 residues. V lost 3 bases and J 7 bases, leaving 10 bases between the germline ends. The CDR3 here is CASSFTGGQPQHF. The CDR3 DNA is TGTGCCAGCAGTTTTACGGGAGGACAGCCCCAGCATTTT.

J is TRBJ2-5 and V is TRBV4-2; 12 nucleotides match TRBD2. Germline V gives CDR1 LGHNA, CDR2 YNFKEQ. The CDR3 spans 17 residues. V dropped 1 base and J dropped 4; count of bases not matched to a gene: 7. DNA for the CDR3: TGTGCCAGCAGCCAAGGGGGCCCGACTAGCGGGGGAGAGACCCAGTACTTC. Its protein product is CASSQGGPTSGGETQYF.

V is TRBV4-3 and J is TRBJ1-2; 7 bases fit TRBD1. Looked up from germline, CDR1 is LGHNA and CDR2 is YSLEER. V gave up 5 bases and J gave up 11 bases; unmatched junction bases: 14. The CDR3 has 14 residues. The CDR3 DNA is TGCGCCAGCAGCAAGGGGGCTTCCGCGGGTGTTTACACCTTC. This translates into CASSKGASAGVYTF.

DNA for the CDR3: TGTGCCACCAGCGGCGACAGGGGGCCCTACGAGCAGTACTTC. Encoded protein: CATSGDRGPYEQYF. V is TRBV15 and J is TRBJ2-7; 10 positions match TRBD1. From germline, CDR1 is LNHNV and CDR2 YYDKDF (reference sequence). This CDR3 region has 14 residues. Unmatched junction bases numbered 3, after V lost 5 bases and J lost 2 bases.

J is TRBJ2-7 and V is TRBV10-3, with 11 bases fitting TRBD2. The CDR3 is made up of 15 amino acids. The trim removed 4 bases at V and 7 bases at J, leaving 9 bases unmatched. CDR1 is ENHRY and CDR2 is SYGVKD in the germline V gene. The CDR3 reads CAISGGIAGGDEQYF. The CDR3 coding sequence is TGTGCCATCAGTGGAGGGATAGCGGGGGGGGATGAGCAGTACTTC.

This clone was detected only a few times. This chain links TRBV6-6 with TRBJ2-3, with D maybe TRBD2 (6 bases). V was pared by 4 bases and J by 0 bases, with 11 bases between. This CDR3 contains 15 residues. The germline V gene encodes CDR1 MNHNY and CDR2 SVGAGI (reference sequence). The CDR3 loop reads CASSFGLPSTDTQYF. CDR3 bases: TGTGCCAGCAGTTTTGGACTACCGAGCACAGATACGCAGTATTTT.

The genes are TRBV7-2 and TRBJ2-2, with unresolved D. Germline CDR1 SGHTA, CDR2 FQGNSA. The CDR3 consists of 15 residues. Trimming stripped 2 bases from V and 6 bases from J, with 13 bases between. The CDR3 sequence: CASSLHYNLAGELFF. CDR3 coding DNA: TGTGCCAGCAGCTTACACTATAACCTGGCCGGGGAGCTGTTTTTT.

V gene TRBV19 combines with J gene TRBJ2-5; TRBD2 aligns across 11 bases. This CDR3 has 15 amino acids. Germline CDR1 is LNHDA and CDR2 is SQIVND (reference sequence). The J segment lost 6 bases and the V segment lost 3 bases, leaving 6 bases of the junction unmatched. The CDR3 is CASSISSGGEKTQYF. In nucleotides, the CDR3 is TGTGCCAGTAGTATTAGTAGCGGGGGGGAGAAGACCCAGTACTTC.

The chain links TRBV2 to TRBJ2-7, with TRBD1 matching 7 bases. V trimming: 4 bases; J trimming: 3 bases; junction bases outside the gene matches: 12. The germline V gene encodes CDR1 SNHLY and CDR2 FYNNEI. The length of the CDR3 is 16 residues. CDR3 region: CASSGRYGTDLYEQYF. DNA for the CDR3: TGTGCCAGCAGTGGTCGATACGGGACAGACCTCTACGAGCAGTACTTC.

This chain connects TRBV19 to TRBJ1-2; no firm D call. V dropped 10 bases and J dropped 8 bases, with 20 bases sitting between them. The germline CDR1 and CDR2 sequences are LNHDA and SQIVND (reference sequence). This CDR3 is built from 13 residues. The CDR3 loop reads CATGRERFMGYTF. The CDR3 bases are TGTGCCACCGGGAGAGAAAGATTTATGGGCTACACCTTC.

The V call is TRBV6-1, the J call TRBJ1-5; 7 positions match TRBD1. V was pared by 6 bases and J by 4 bases, with 6 bases of the junction left unmatched. Germline assignment: CDR1 MNHNS and CDR2 SASEGT. The length of the CDR3 is 14 residues. The CDR3 coding sequence is TGTGCCAGCAGGTACCGGGACAGAAATCAGCCCCAGCATTTT. Protein sequence: CASRYRDRNQPQHF.